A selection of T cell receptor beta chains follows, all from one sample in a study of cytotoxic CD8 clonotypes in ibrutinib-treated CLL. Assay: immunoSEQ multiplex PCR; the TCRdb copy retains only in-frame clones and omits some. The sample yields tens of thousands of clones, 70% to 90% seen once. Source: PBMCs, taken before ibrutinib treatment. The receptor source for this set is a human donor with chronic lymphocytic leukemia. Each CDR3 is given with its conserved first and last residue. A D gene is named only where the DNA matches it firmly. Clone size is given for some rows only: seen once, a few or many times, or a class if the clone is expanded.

cdr3_nt: TGTGCCAGCAGCCCCCTTCCGATAGCGGGAGGGAGTTCAGATACGCAGTATTTT; cdr3_aa: CASSPLPIAGGSSDTQYF; d_call: TRBD2; v_call: TRBV9; clone_size: once; j_call: TRBJ2-3
cdr3_nt: TGTGCCAGCAGTTTAGCCAGGGACTATGGCTACACCTTC; cdr3_aa: CASSLARDYGYTF; d_call: -; v_call: TRBV27; clone_size: -; j_call: TRBJ1-2
cdr3_nt: TGTGCCAGCAGCAAGGTGGCAGGACAGACCAGCAATCAGCCCCAGCATTTT; cdr3_aa: CASSKVAGQTSNQPQHF; d_call: -; v_call: TRBV27; clone_size: few; j_call: TRBJ1-5
cdr3_nt: TGTGCCAGCAGTTTAGGAAGCGGGCTGCCCTCCTACGAGCAGTACTTC; cdr3_aa: CASSLGSGLPSYEQYF; d_call: -; v_call: TRBV27; clone_size: -; j_call: TRBJ2-7
cdr3_nt: TGCGCCAGCAGCCATCAAAGCGGCTTAATTAAGACCCAGTACTTC; cdr3_aa: CASSHQSGLIKTQYF; d_call: -; v_call: TRBV5-1; clone_size: -; j_call: TRBJ2-5
cdr3_nt: TGTGCCAGCAGCCCCCCTCGGGAGTTCGGTGAGCAGTTCTTC; cdr3_aa: CASSPPREFGEQFF; d_call: -; v_call: TRBV7-9; clone_size: -; j_call: TRBJ2-1
cdr3_nt: TGTGCCAGCAGACCTCTTCTAGCGGGAGGGTCCTACGAGCAGTACTTC; cdr3_aa: CASRPLLAGGSYEQYF; d_call: TRBD2; v_call: TRBV7-8; clone_size: -; j_call: TRBJ2-7
cdr3_nt: TGCGCCAGCAGCCCCCGGGCCTACCTAGAGGCGTACACTGAAGCTTTCTTT; cdr3_aa: CASSPRAYLEAYTEAFF; d_call: -; v_call: TRBV5-1; clone_size: -; j_call: TRBJ1-1
cdr3_nt: TGCAGCGTTGACCGTTTTAGAACTAGGGATCAGTATTTT; cdr3_aa: CSVDRFRTRDQYF; d_call: -; v_call: TRBV29-1; clone_size: -; j_call: TRBJ2-3
cdr3_nt: TGTGCCAGCAGCCAAGATCACGAAGCTTCCTACGAGCAGTACTTC; cdr3_aa: CASSQDHEASYEQYF; d_call: -; v_call: TRBV4-2; clone_size: once; j_call: TRBJ2-7
cdr3_nt: TGTGCCAGCAGTCCCAGGGGTATTAACTATGGCTACACCTTC; cdr3_aa: CASSPRGINYGYTF; d_call: -; v_call: TRBV7-6; clone_size: -; j_call: TRBJ1-2
cdr3_nt: TGTGCCAGTCGCGGGAGTTCTAGTGAGCAGTTCTTC; cdr3_aa: CASRGSSSEQFF; d_call: TRBD2; v_call: TRBV6-6; clone_size: -; j_call: TRBJ2-1
cdr3_nt: TGTGCCAGCAGCTTAAGGCAGAATGAAAAACTGTTTTTT; cdr3_aa: CASSLRQNEKLFF; d_call: -; v_call: TRBV11-1; clone_size: -; j_call: TRBJ1-4
cdr3_nt: TGCGCCAGCAGAACGGACGCGACTAATGAAAAACTGTTTTTT; cdr3_aa: CASRTDATNEKLFF; d_call: -; v_call: TRBV5-1; clone_size: -; j_call: TRBJ1-4
cdr3_nt: TGTGCCAGCAGCTTAGGACCACACCCAGCAGGGGGCCCTTTAGGCTACACCTTC; cdr3_aa: CASSLGPHPAGGPLGYTF; d_call: TRBD1; v_call: TRBV7-6; clone_size: -; j_call: TRBJ1-2
cdr3_nt: TGTGCCAGTAGTATAGGACAGGCGACTAATGAAAAACTGTTTTTT; cdr3_aa: CASSIGQATNEKLFF; d_call: -; v_call: TRBV19; clone_size: -; j_call: TRBJ1-4
cdr3_nt: TGTGCCAGCACCGTAGGACAGTACAATGAGCAGTTCTTC; cdr3_aa: CASTVGQYNEQFF; d_call: -; v_call: TRBV7-2; clone_size: -; j_call: TRBJ2-1
cdr3_nt: TGTGCCAGCAGCTTCTCGGCGAGCCAAGAGACCCAGTACTTC; cdr3_aa: CASSFSASQETQYF; d_call: -; v_call: TRBV7-6; clone_size: -; j_call: TRBJ2-5
cdr3_nt: TGTGCCAGCAGCCACGGGCCTTCCGGGACTGCAAATGAGCAGTTCTTC; cdr3_aa: CASSHGPSGTANEQFF; d_call: -; v_call: TRBV5-8; clone_size: -; j_call: TRBJ2-1
cdr3_nt: TGTGCCAGCAGCTTCCAGGGGGCGGGCACAGATACGCAGTATTTT; cdr3_aa: CASSFQGAGTDTQYF; d_call: TRBD1; v_call: TRBV5-4; clone_size: -; j_call: TRBJ2-3
cdr3_nt: TGTGCCAGTAGTATAAGGGGACTAGCGGGACCCACAGATACGCAGTATTTT; cdr3_aa: CASSIRGLAGPTDTQYF; d_call: TRBD2; v_call: TRBV19; clone_size: -; j_call: TRBJ2-3
cdr3_nt: TGTGCCAGCAGCTCAACAACAGGGGGCGGCGAAAAACTGTTTTTT; cdr3_aa: CASSSTTGGGEKLFF; d_call: TRBD1; v_call: TRBV7-8; clone_size: -; j_call: TRBJ1-4
cdr3_nt: TGCGCCAGCAGCCCGTTAGTCGTCGTCGGGCCTAGGGAGCAGTACTTC; cdr3_aa: CASSPLVVVGPREQYF; d_call: -; v_call: TRBV5-1; clone_size: -; j_call: TRBJ2-7
cdr3_nt: TGCGCCAGCAGCTTGCCGGGTGTCCTTGATACGCAGTATTTT; cdr3_aa: CASSLPGVLDTQYF; d_call: -; v_call: TRBV5-1; clone_size: once; j_call: TRBJ2-3
cdr3_nt: TGTGCCAGCAGCTTTGGGGGAGACACCGGGGAGCTGTTTTTT; cdr3_aa: CASSFGGDTGELFF; d_call: -; v_call: TRBV11-3; clone_size: -; j_call: TRBJ2-2
cdr3_nt: TGTGCCAGCAGCTTACAAGTAGCGAGCAATCAGCCCCAGCATTTT; cdr3_aa: CASSLQVASNQPQHF; d_call: -; v_call: TRBV5-6; clone_size: -; j_call: TRBJ1-5
cdr3_nt: TGTGCCAGCCGGACAGGGGGCTCCCGGGGGCCCCAGCATTTT; cdr3_aa: CASRTGGSRGPQHF; d_call: TRBD1; v_call: TRBV28; clone_size: -; j_call: TRBJ1-5
cdr3_nt: TGTGCCATCAGACACACAGATACGCAGTATTTT; cdr3_aa: CAIRHTDTQYF; d_call: -; v_call: TRBV10-3; clone_size: -; j_call: TRBJ2-3
cdr3_nt: TGCGCCAGCAGCCTCTACCAGGGTAACTATGGCTACACCTTC; cdr3_aa: CASSLYQGNYGYTF; d_call: -; v_call: TRBV4-3; clone_size: -; j_call: TRBJ1-2
cdr3_nt: TGTGCCAGCAGCTTAGATACCCGACAGGGCGGCAACTATGGCTACACCTTC; cdr3_aa: CASSLDTRQGGNYGYTF; d_call: TRBD1; v_call: TRBV7-8; clone_size: -; j_call: TRBJ1-2
cdr3_nt: TGCGCCAGCAGCTTGACCGGAGGACAAAGCTCTGGAAACACCATATATTTT; cdr3_aa: CASSLTGGQSSGNTIYF; d_call: -; v_call: TRBV5-1; clone_size: -; j_call: TRBJ1-3
cdr3_nt: TGTGCCAGCAGTGACGTTGGGACAGGATTCTACGAGCAGTACTTC; cdr3_aa: CASSDVGTGFYEQYF; d_call: TRBD1; v_call: TRBV28; clone_size: -; j_call: TRBJ2-7
cdr3_nt: TGTGCCAGTAGCATCCAGGGTTTATCAAGCTACACCTTC; cdr3_aa: CASSIQGLSSYTF; d_call: -; v_call: TRBV19; clone_size: medium-sized; j_call: TRBJ1-2
cdr3_nt: TGTGCCAGCAGCTTAGCAGGGAACACTGAAGCTTTCTTT; cdr3_aa: CASSLAGNTEAFF; d_call: -; v_call: TRBV7-6; clone_size: once; j_call: TRBJ1-1
cdr3_nt: TGCGCCAGCAGTACCACGGCGAACACTGAAGCTTTCTTT; cdr3_aa: CASSTTANTEAFF; d_call: -; v_call: TRBV5-1; clone_size: -; j_call: TRBJ1-1
cdr3_nt: TGCGCCAGCAGCCAAGAGGGTTCCAGCAATCAGCCCCAGCATTTT; cdr3_aa: CASSQEGSSNQPQHF; d_call: -; v_call: TRBV4-1; clone_size: -; j_call: TRBJ1-5
cdr3_nt: TGTGCCAGCACCACTCACCTTTACGAGCAGTACTTC; cdr3_aa: CASTTHLYEQYF; d_call: -; v_call: TRBV11-1; clone_size: -; j_call: TRBJ2-7
cdr3_nt: TGTGCCGACGCACTAGCGGGATCTAATGAGCAGTTCTTC; cdr3_aa: CADALAGSNEQFF; d_call: TRBD2; v_call: TRBV7-8; clone_size: -; j_call: TRBJ2-1
cdr3_nt: TGTGCCAGCGAGACAGGATCCAACACTGAAGCTTTCTTT; cdr3_aa: CASETGSNTEAFF; d_call: -; v_call: TRBV6-1; clone_size: -; j_call: TRBJ1-1
cdr3_nt: TGTGCCAGCAGTGTGCGGAACCTGAACACTGAAGCTTTCTTT; cdr3_aa: CASSVRNLNTEAFF; d_call: -; v_call: TRBV6-1; clone_size: -; j_call: TRBJ1-1
cdr3_nt: TGTGCCAGCTCACCAATCAGTTTTTTACTCGCCGACGAGCAGTACTTC; cdr3_aa: CASSPISFLLADEQYF; d_call: -; v_call: TRBV18; clone_size: -; j_call: TRBJ2-7
cdr3_nt: TGTGCCTGGAGTGGATCACAGGGCCTCCGCGGGAAAGCTTTCTTT; cdr3_aa: CAWSGSQGLRGKAFF; d_call: -; v_call: TRBV30; clone_size: -; j_call: TRBJ1-1
cdr3_nt: TGTGCCAGCAGTGCCCAGGGTAACTCTGGAAACACCATATATTTT; cdr3_aa: CASSAQGNSGNTIYF; d_call: -; v_call: TRBV6-1; clone_size: -; j_call: TRBJ1-3
cdr3_nt: TGTGCCAGCAGGAAGGGACAGGGGACCTACGAGCAGTACTTC; cdr3_aa: CASRKGQGTYEQYF; d_call: TRBD1; v_call: TRBV7-6; clone_size: -; j_call: TRBJ2-7
cdr3_nt: TGTGCCAGCAGCTTGCAACACAGGGGTGGGGATTACGAGCAGTACTTC; cdr3_aa: CASSLQHRGGDYEQYF; d_call: TRBD1; v_call: TRBV5-8; clone_size: -; j_call: TRBJ2-7
cdr3_nt: TGTGCCAGCAGCTTCCTAGCGGGAGGATCCTACGAGCAGTACTTC; cdr3_aa: CASSFLAGGSYEQYF; d_call: TRBD2; v_call: TRBV7-2; clone_size: -; j_call: TRBJ2-7
cdr3_nt: TGCGCCAGCAGCTTGGTAGGTAGCGGGAGCGGAGAGACCCAGTACTTC; cdr3_aa: CASSLVGSGSGETQYF; d_call: TRBD2; v_call: TRBV5-1; clone_size: once; j_call: TRBJ2-5
cdr3_nt: TGTGCCAGCAGCCCCACAGAGGGACCCTCCTACAATGAGCAGTTCTTC; cdr3_aa: CASSPTEGPSYNEQFF; d_call: -; v_call: TRBV11-3; clone_size: -; j_call: TRBJ2-1
cdr3_nt: TGTGCCAGCATTCCCGCGCGCACAGATACGCAGTATTTT; cdr3_aa: CASIPARTDTQYF; d_call: -; v_call: TRBV6-1; clone_size: few; j_call: TRBJ2-3
cdr3_nt: TGTGCCAGCAGCGTTAGCGGAGGCGTCGACAATGAGCAGTTCTTC; cdr3_aa: CASSVSGGVDNEQFF; d_call: -; v_call: TRBV9; clone_size: -; j_call: TRBJ2-1
cdr3_nt: TGCAGCGTTGAGTTACAGTCTGGCTACGAGCAGTACTTC; cdr3_aa: CSVELQSGYEQYF; d_call: -; v_call: TRBV29-1; clone_size: -; j_call: TRBJ2-7
cdr3_nt: TGTGCCAGCAGCCCTGAAGGGGGGCGGTCGGACGAGCAGTACTTC; cdr3_aa: CASSPEGGRSDEQYF; d_call: -; v_call: TRBV7-7; clone_size: -; j_call: TRBJ2-7
cdr3_nt: TGTGCCAGCAGCGTAGGGAGCCCCACAGATACGCAGTATTTT; cdr3_aa: CASSVGSPTDTQYF; d_call: -; v_call: TRBV9; clone_size: -; j_call: TRBJ2-3
cdr3_nt: TGTGCCAGTAGTATAGCTGGGACAGGGGTTTATGGCTACACCTTC; cdr3_aa: CASSIAGTGVYGYTF; d_call: TRBD1; v_call: TRBV19; clone_size: once; j_call: TRBJ1-2